This T cell receptor (beta chain) originates from a study of OX40 agonist ivuxolimab in advanced cancers. Study context: At doses from 0.01 to 10 mg/kg, patients were given intravenous ivuxolimab every 2 weeks. Patients assigned to dose escalation were diagnosed with hepatocellular carcinoma, melanoma, renal cell or head and neck cancer. Study-level points and caveats: At 0.1 to 3.0 mg/kg and by week 6, CD4+ and CD8+ T cells in the blood had expanded clonally. Average numbers of expanded clones were greater in CD8+ T cells than in CD4+.

This CDR3 region has 12 residues. Deletions cut 3 bases from V and 8 bases from J, with 5 bases between. In germline, CDR1 is SNHLY, CDR2 FYNNEI. Assay used: immunoSEQ multiplex PCR; TCRdb lists only in-frame clones, some missing. This sample has roughly 72,000 clones, with roughly 80% found just once. To note about this clone: Its antigen is currently unknown.

Sequencing used CD4+ or CD8+ T cells sorted from blood, obtained in a trial of the OX40 agonist ivuxolimab. The V call is TRBV2, the J call TRBJ1-6, with unresolved D. This receptor was taken from an adult with an advanced solid tumor such as melanoma, head and neck, liver or kidney cancer. The CDR3 sequence: CASSDIDSPLHF. CDR3 in DNA: TGTGCCAGCAGTGACATCGATTCACCCCTCCACTTT.